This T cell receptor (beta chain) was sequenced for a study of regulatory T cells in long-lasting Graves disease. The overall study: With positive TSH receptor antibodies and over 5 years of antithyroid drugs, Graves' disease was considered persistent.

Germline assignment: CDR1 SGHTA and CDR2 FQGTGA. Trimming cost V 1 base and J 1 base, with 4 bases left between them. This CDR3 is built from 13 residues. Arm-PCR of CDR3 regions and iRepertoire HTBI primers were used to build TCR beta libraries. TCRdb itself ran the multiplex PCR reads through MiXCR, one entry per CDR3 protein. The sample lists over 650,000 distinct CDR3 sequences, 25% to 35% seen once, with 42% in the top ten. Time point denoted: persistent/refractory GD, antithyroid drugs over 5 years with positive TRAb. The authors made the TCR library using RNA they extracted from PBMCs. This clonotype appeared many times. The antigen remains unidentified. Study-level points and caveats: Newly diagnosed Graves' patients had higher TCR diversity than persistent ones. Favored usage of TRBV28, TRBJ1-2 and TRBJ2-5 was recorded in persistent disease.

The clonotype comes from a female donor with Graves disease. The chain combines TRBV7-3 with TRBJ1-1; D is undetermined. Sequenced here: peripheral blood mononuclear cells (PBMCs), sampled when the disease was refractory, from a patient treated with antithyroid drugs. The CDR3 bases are TGTGCCAGCAGCTTAAATCAGAACACTGAAGCTTTCTTT. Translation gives CASSLNQNTEAFF. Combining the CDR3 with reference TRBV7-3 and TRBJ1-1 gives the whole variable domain GAGVSQTPSNKVTEKGKYVELRCDPISGHTALYWYRQSLGQGPEFLIYFQGTGAADDSGLPNDRFFAVRPEGSVSTLKIQRTERGDSAVYLCASSLNQNTEAFFGQGTRLTVV.